These 27 T cell receptor beta chains were all obtained from the same sample, sequenced in a study of T cells in Graves' hyperthyroidism and ophthalmopathy. TCR beta CDR3 region amplification was performed from RNA transcripts. The HTBI primer set served for first-round RT-PCR of the TCR CDR3. TCRdb redid the calling of the multiplex PCR reads with MiXCR, one entry per CDR3 protein. The table lists 240,000 or so distinct CDR3 sequences, less than 20% of them singletons. Sequencing was carried out using blood. The receptors here all came from a woman between 18 and 30 years old with Graves' ophthalmopathy.

This clonotype was observed many times. The chain employs TRBV7-9 and TRBJ2-3, with 10 bases matching TRBD2. V lost 8 bases, J lost 5 bases, and 16 bases stayed unmatched. The CDR3 spans 17 residues. Germline V CDR1 and CDR2: SEHNR, FQNEAQ (reference sequence). The CDR3 DNA sequence: TGTGCCAGCTCCCGATCTTTCAGCGGGGGGGACGTAGATACGCAGTATTTT. This translates into CASSRSFSGGDVDTQYF.

V is TRBV28 and J is TRBJ1-5; 9 positions agree with TRBD1. V was pared by 6 bases and J by 4 bases, with 4 bases of the junction left unmatched. Germline V gene data show CDR1 as MDHEN and CDR2 as SYDVKM. This CDR3 spans 14 amino acids. CDR3 nucleotides: TGTGCCAGCAGCCGACAGGGGGGAAATCAGCCCCAGCATTTT. As protein: CASSRQGGNQPQHF.

The chain uses TRBV15 and TRBJ2-7; D call uncertain. There are 9 residues in the CDR3. The germline V and J ends were trimmed by 8 bases and 4 bases, with 3 bases remaining between them. CDR1 and CDR2 (germline): LNHNV, YYDKDF (reference sequence). In DNA form, the CDR3 reads TGTGCCACCTTTTACGAGCAGTACTTC. The encoded protein is CATFYEQYF. Based on the CDR3 plus reference TRBV15 and TRBJ2-7, the full variable domain is DAMVIQNPRYQVTQFGKPVTLSCSQTLNHNVMYWYQQKSSQAPKLLFHYYDKDFNNEADTPDNFQSRRPNTSFCFLDIRSPGLGDTAMYLCATFYEQYFGPGTRLTVT.

This clonotype was counted at least ten times. The V gene is TRBV20-1, the J gene TRBJ2-4; 8 bases are a match to TRBD2. V gave up 1 base and J gave up 0 bases; unmatched junction bases: 2. CDR3 length: 15 residues. CDR1 is DFQATT and CDR2 is SNEGSKA in the germline V gene (reference sequence). CDR3 sequence (DNA): TGCAGTGCTAGAGTCCGGGGGGGAGCCAAAAACATTCAGTACTTC. Translated: CSARVRGGAKNIQYF.

At least ten counts were recorded for this clonotype. The rearrangement links TRBV14 to TRBJ2-3; D is undetermined. Trimming removed 3 bases at V and 0 bases at J, with 7 bases between. The CDR3 spans 14 residues. CDR1 and CDR2 (germline): SGHDN, FVKESK. The CDR3 sequence: CASSHKGSTDTQYF. The CDR3 region has the DNA TGTGCCAGCAGCCATAAAGGAAGCACAGATACGCAGTATTTT.

This clonotype was counted a few times. The V and J genes are TRBV19 and TRBJ1-2; 11 bases map to TRBD1. The CDR3 covers 15 residues. V lost 7 bases, J lost 6 bases, and 10 bases stayed unmatched. The V gene's germline CDR1 is LNHDA and CDR2 SQIVND (reference sequence). CDR3 in DNA: TGTGCCAGTACCACAGTTCTGGGACAGGGGGATGGCTACACCTTC. As protein: CASTTVLGQGDGYTF.

V is TRBV19 and J is TRBJ1-2; TRBD1 might be the D (6 bases). Germline V CDR1 and CDR2: LNHDA, SQIVND (reference sequence). The CDR3 totals 13 residues. Trimming cost V 3 bases and J 8 bases, with 13 bases left between them. The CDR3 spells CASSIGGHSGYTF. CDR3 DNA sequence: TGTGCCAGTAGTATTGGGGGACATTCCGGCTACACCTTC.

At least ten counts were recorded for this clonotype. V gene TRBV7-3 combines with J gene TRBJ2-2, with 9 bases matching TRBD1. This CDR3 is built from 18 residues. Per the germline V gene, CDR1 is SGHTA and CDR2 is FQGTGA. J was trimmed by 1 base and V by 0 bases; bases with no gene match: 6. CDR3 nucleotides: TGTGCCAGCAGCTTAACACACCCGGGACAGGGGAACACCGGGGAGCTGTTTTTT. It yields the protein CASSLTHPGQGNTGELFF.

This clonotype has ten or more counts. The chain uses TRBV28 and TRBJ2-2, with 13 bases fitting TRBD2. Germline-derived CDR1 and CDR2 are MDHEN and SYDVKM. J gave up 4 bases and V 2 bases, and 1 base lay outside the gene matches. The CDR3 has 16 residues. The CDR3, as DNA: TGTGCCAGCAGTTTACGGACTAGCGGGGGCACCGGGGAGCTGTTTTTT. It codes for CASSLRTSGGTGELFF.

The rearrangement joins TRBV11-1 to TRBJ2-1, with 13 bases aligning to TRBD2. Germline V CDR1 and CDR2: SGHAT, FQDESV (reference sequence). The CDR3 loop spans 15 amino acids. Unmatched junction bases numbered 7, after V lost 6 bases and J lost 8 bases. DNA of the CDR3: TGTGCCAGCAGACTACTAGCGGGAGGGCCCGATGAGCAGTTCTTC. Amino acid sequence: CASRLLAGGPDEQFF.

This clonotype was recorded at least ten times. V gene TRBV5-8 combines with J gene TRBJ2-5; TRBD1 matches 7 bases. Germline V lookup: CDR1 SGHTS, CDR2 YDEGEE. V shed 4 bases and J 12 bases; nucleotides not matched to a gene: 12. The CDR3 loop spans 13 amino acids. In nucleotides, the CDR3 is TGTGCCAGCAGCCCCAGGGATCGACAGGGCGAGTACTTC. Encoded protein: CASSPRDRQGEYF.

At least ten counts were recorded for this clonotype. The CDR3 region is CASSLGMTYEQYF. CDR3 sequence (DNA): TGTGCCAGCAGCTTAGGCATGACCTACGAGCAGTACTTC. The chain is built from TRBV7-9 and TRBJ2-7; D uncertain. Germline V gives CDR1 SEHNR, CDR2 FQNEAQ (reference sequence). The CDR3 contains 13 residues. V was pared by 1 base and J by 2 bases, with 6 bases between.

Ten or more counts support this clonotype. V is TRBV10-3 and J is TRBJ1-1; no firm D call. Germline CDR1 is ENHRY and CDR2 is SYGVKD. The CDR3 is 13 residues long. V dropped 5 bases and J dropped 0 bases, with 7 bases sitting between them. The CDR3 is CAISKEMNTEAFF. In DNA, the CDR3 is TGTGCCATCAGTAAGGAAATGAACACTGAAGCTTTCTTT.

Comments on this clonotype: Compared with germline, one end of the junction differs, possibly owing to a read error. This chain connects TRBV9 to TRBJ2-2; D may match TRBD1 or TRBD2 (5 bases each). Germline V gene sequence: CDR1 SGDLS, CDR2 YYNGEE. CDR3 length: 17 amino acids. Here the CDR3 DNA reads TGTGCCGGCAGCGCCTCCGGGGCGCGGAGTAACACCGGGGAGCTGTTTTTT. It specifies CAGSASGARSNTGELFF.

This clonotype has at least ten counts. J is TRBJ2-1 and V is TRBV7-9; 10 bases map to TRBD2. Losses at the gene ends were 4 bases for V and 6 bases for J; bases not matched to a gene: 6. The germline CDR1 and CDR2 sequences are SEHNR and FQNEAQ (reference sequence). The CDR3 runs to 15 residues. The CDR3 coding sequence is TGTGCCAGCAGCTCGACGGGACTAGCGACCAATGAGCAGTTCTTC. Its translation: CASSSTGLATNEQFF.

This clonotype has only a few counts. The chain couples TRBV20-1 to TRBJ2-7; 14 nucleotides align to TRBD2. In germline, CDR1 is DFQATT, CDR2 SNEGSKA (reference sequence). The J segment lost 3 bases and the V segment lost 1 base, leaving 11 bases of the junction unmatched. The CDR3 is 18 residues long. Here the CDR3 reads CSARGRNLGTSGGYEQYF. CDR3 in DNA: TGCAGTGCTAGAGGTCGCAACCTAGGGACTAGCGGGGGCTACGAGCAGTACTTC.

This clonotype was counted ten times or more. The chain is built from TRBV5-5 and TRBJ2-2, with D possibly being TRBD2 (6 bases). Trimming removed 5 bases from V and 3 bases from J, with 17 bases in between. This CDR3 contains 16 residues. Germline CDR1 and CDR2: SGHKS and YYEKEE (reference sequence). CDR3 sequence reads: CASRLDRLAHTGELFF. The DNA for the CDR3 is TGTGCCAGCAGGCTAGATCGGCTAGCGCACACCGGGGAGCTGTTTTTT. Combining the CDR3 with reference TRBV5-5 and TRBJ2-2 gives the whole variable domain DAGVTQSPTHLIKTRGQQVTLRCSPISGHKSVSWYQQVLGQGPQFIFQYYEKEERGRGNFPDRFSARQFPNYSSELNVNALLLGDSALYLCASRLDRLAHTGELFFGEGSRLTVL.

The genes are TRBV7-9 and TRBJ2-2; perhaps D is TRBD1 or TRBD2 (9 bases each). The CDR3 has 19 amino acids. CDR1 and CDR2 (germline): SEHNR, FQNEAQ (reference sequence). The V gene lost 5 bases and the J gene lost 0 bases, with 22 bases spanning the gap. The CDR3, as DNA: TGTGCCAGCAGCCGCGCCCTAGCGGGACAGGGAACGAACACCGGGGAGCTGTTTTTT. Translated: CASSRALAGQGTNTGELFF.

This clonotype was seen repeatedly, ten times or more. J is TRBJ2-7 and V is TRBV20-1; the match to TRBD2 covers 13 bases. The CDR3 runs 17 residues. CDR1 and CDR2 from the germline V gene are DFQATT and SNEGSKA (reference sequence). The V gene end was trimmed by 6 bases and the J gene end by 3 bases; junction bases not matched to a gene: 14. DNA for the CDR3: TGCAGTGCGCCACCTGCCGGACTAGCGGGAGTTAGCTACGAGCAGTACTTC. Encoded protein: CSAPPAGLAGVSYEQYF.

The sample holds many counts of this clonotype. The chain uses TRBV27 and TRBJ2-7, with 8 bases that match TRBD1. The CDR3 runs to 18 residues. Losses at the gene ends were 2 bases for V and 1 base for J; bases not matched to a gene: 13. CDR1 is MNHEY and CDR2 is SMNVEV in the germline V gene (reference sequence). The chain's CDR3 is CASSLHAGQGLGSYEQYF. The CDR3 nucleotides are TGTGCCAGCAGTTTACACGCCGGACAGGGTTTAGGGTCCTACGAGCAGTACTTC.

This clonotype was seen ten or more times. J is TRBJ2-1 and V is TRBV6-1; 12 bases map to TRBD2. Trimming at V came to 5 bases and at J to 1 base, leaving 9 bases not matched to a gene. Germline CDR1 reads MNHNS; CDR2 reads SASEGT. The CDR3 is 18 amino acids. CDR3 region: CASSYRTSGIQSYNEQFF. DNA of the CDR3: TGTGCCAGCAGTTACCGGACTAGCGGGATTCAATCCTACAATGAGCAGTTCTTC.

This clonotype was observed many times. This sequence joins TRBV6-1 and TRBJ2-4; 7 bases map to TRBD1. The CDR3 covers 15 residues. CDR1 and CDR2 from the germline V gene are MNHNS and SASEGT. V dropped 5 bases and J dropped 1; count of bases not matched to a gene: 5. CDR3 loop: CASSSSTGAKNIQYF. The DNA of the CDR3 is TGTGCCAGCAGTTCGTCGACAGGGGCCAAAAACATTCAGTACTTC.

This clonotype showed up many times. The chain joins TRBV5-6 to TRBJ2-7; 7 bases fit TRBD1. From germline, CDR1 is SGHDT and CDR2 YYEEEE. After removal of 3 bases from V and 6 bases from J, the junction contained 12 bases not matched to a gene. The CDR3 has 15 residues. CDR3 protein: CASSWDSSRSSEQYF. The CDR3 DNA is TGTGCCAGCAGCTGGGACAGCTCCCGCTCTAGCGAGCAGTACTTC. The full variable domain, with the rest looked up from reference TRBV5-6 and TRBJ2-7, is DAGVTQSPTHLIKTRGQQVTLRCSPKSGHDTVSWYQQALGQGPQFIFQYYEEEERQRGNFPDRFSGHQFPNYSSELNVNALLLGDSALYLCASSWDSSRSSEQYFGPGTRLTVT.

At least ten counts were recorded for this clonotype. This CDR3 reads CASSLGGVGNEQFF. CDR3 DNA sequence: TGTGCCAGCAGCTTAGGTGGGGTTGGCAATGAGCAGTTCTTC. The chain carries TRBV11-2 and TRBJ2-1; no clear D gene. Between the trimmed V and J ends, which lost 1 base and 6 bases, there was a span of 10 bases. The V gene's germline CDR1 is SGHAT and CDR2 FQNNGV. The CDR3 loop spans 14 amino acids. The full variable domain, in which reference TRBV11-2 and TRBJ2-1 provide the parts outside the CDR3, is EAGVAQSPRYKIIEKRQSVAFWCNPISGHATLYWYQQILGQGPKLLIQFQNNGVVDDSQLPKDRFSAERLKGVDSTLKIQPAKLEDSAVYLCASSLGGVGNEQFFGPGTRLTVL.

This clonotype came up many times. The chain recombines TRBV6-2 or TRBV6-3 with TRBJ2-7; D is unclear. Germline V gene lookup returns CDR1 MNHEY and CDR2 SVGEGT. The V and J ends lost 2 bases and 2 bases respectively, with 10 bases between them. The CDR3 is 14 residues long. The CDR3 DNA sequence: TGTGCCAGCAGTTACCGCGACTTGACCTACGAGCAGTACTTC. Its translation is CASSYRDLTYEQYF.

This clonotype was detected a few times. DNA for the CDR3: TGCAGTGCCCTGGGACTAGCGGGAGGGGGAGAATACGAGCAGTACTTC. Encoded protein: CSALGLAGGGEYEQYF. The J gene is TRBJ2-7, the V gene TRBV20-1; 16 bases are shared with TRBD2. From germline, CDR1 is DFQATT and CDR2 SNEGSKA (reference sequence). After removal of 6 bases from V and 4 bases from J, the junction contained 9 bases not matched to a gene. The CDR3 length is 16 residues.

This clonotype was counted at least ten times. The chain couples TRBV15 to TRBJ1-1, with 10 nucleotides matching TRBD1. Germline V gene lookup returns CDR1 LNHNV and CDR2 YYDKDF (reference sequence). V gave up 6 bases and J gave up 5 bases; unmatched junction bases: 3. The CDR3 is 13 amino acids. CDR3 coding DNA: TGTGCCACCAGGACAGGGGGCTTAACTGAAGCTTTCTTT. Translated: CATRTGGLTEAFF.